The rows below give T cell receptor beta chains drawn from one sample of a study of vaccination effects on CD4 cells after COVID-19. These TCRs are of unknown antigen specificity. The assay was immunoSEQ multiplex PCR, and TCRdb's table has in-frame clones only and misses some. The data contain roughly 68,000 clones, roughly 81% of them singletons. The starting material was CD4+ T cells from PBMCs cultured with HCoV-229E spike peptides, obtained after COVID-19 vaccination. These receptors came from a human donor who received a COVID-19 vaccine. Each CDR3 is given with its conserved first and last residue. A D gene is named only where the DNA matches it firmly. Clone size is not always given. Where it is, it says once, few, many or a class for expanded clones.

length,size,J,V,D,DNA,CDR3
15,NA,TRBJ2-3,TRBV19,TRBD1,TGTGCCAGTAGTACATATACAGGGGGCACAGATACGCAGTATTTT,CASSTYTGGTDTQYF
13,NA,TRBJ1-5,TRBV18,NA,TGTGCCAGCTCACCCCCCGCGGGTCAGCCCCAGCATTTT,CASSPPAGQPQHF
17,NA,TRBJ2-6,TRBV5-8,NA,TGTGCCAGCAGCTCCAGCGTAGGCAGCTCTGGGGCCAACGTCCTGACTTTC,CASSSSVGSSGANVLTF
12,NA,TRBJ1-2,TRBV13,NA,TGTGCCAGCAGCTTAGTACAGGGTGGCTACACCTTC,CASSLVQGGYTF
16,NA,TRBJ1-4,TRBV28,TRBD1,TGTGCCAGCAGTTTTTCTGGGACAGGACTTAATGAAAAACTGTTTTTT,CASSFSGTGLNEKLFF
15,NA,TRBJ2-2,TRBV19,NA,TGTGCCACGCGGCGGGGCAACCAGAACACCGGGGAGCTGTTTTTT,CATRRGNQNTGELFF
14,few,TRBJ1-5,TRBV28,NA,TGTGCCAGCAGTTTCGGAGGGACCAATCAGCCCCAGCATTTT,CASSFGGTNQPQHF
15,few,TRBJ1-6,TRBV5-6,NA,TGTGCCAGCAGCCTTAGGGGTCCCCATAATTCACCCCTCCACTTT,CASSLRGPHNSPLHF
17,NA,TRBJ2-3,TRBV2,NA,TGTGCCAGCAGTGTCTTAGTCGGGACGGCGTATACAGATACGCAGTATTTT,CASSVLVGTAYTDTQYF
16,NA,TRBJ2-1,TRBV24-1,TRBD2,TGTGCCACCAGTGATCCGAGCGGGGGCTCCTACAATGAGCAGTTCTTC,CATSDPSGGSYNEQFF
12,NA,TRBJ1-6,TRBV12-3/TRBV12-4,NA,TGTGCCAGCAGTCCAGGGTACACACCCCTCCACTTT,CASSPGYTPLHF
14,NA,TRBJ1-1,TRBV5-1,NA,TGCGCCAGCACTGGCGTGCCGGGGGACACTGAAGCTTTCTTT,CASTGVPGDTEAFF
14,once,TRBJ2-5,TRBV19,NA,TGTGCCAGTAGTTCATTGACTAGTCCCGAGACCCAGTACTTC,CASSSLTSPETQYF
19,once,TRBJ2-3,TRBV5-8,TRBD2,TGTGCCAGCCCCAGGGCCCCAGCGGGGGGGCCTCCGAGCACAGATACGCAGTATTTT,CASPRAPAGGPPSTDTQYF
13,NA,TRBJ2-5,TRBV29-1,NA,TGCAGCGTTGGGGGGTTCAAGCAAGAGACCCAGTACTTC,CSVGGFKQETQYF
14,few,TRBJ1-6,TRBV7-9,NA,TGTGCCAGCAGCTTAGGCTCCTATAATTCACCCCTCCACTTT,CASSLGSYNSPLHF